The source of this T cell receptor beta chain is a study of human T cells and chemical hapten exposure. Background on the study: The study patch tested 0.01% DPC on the upper back and read results at 6 days.

Germline V lookup: CDR1 SGHTA, CDR2 FQGNSA. V lost 7 bases and J 2 bases, leaving 16 bases between the germline ends. This CDR3 spans 15 amino acids. This clonotype has ten or more counts. TCRdb ran MiXCR on the RACE reads and lists one entry per CDR3 protein. This table has under 100,000 distinct CDR3 sequences, about an eighth appearing once. Time point specified: patch test 2, 6 weeks after DPC sensitization. Treatment indicated: therapeutic diphenylcyclopropenone sensitization with weekly scalp DPC. Participating donors were patients with alopecia, aged 18 to 70 years, considered appropriate candidates for DPC.

The material was whole blood, obtained in connection with sensitization to the hapten diphenylcyclopropenone (DPC). The source of this sequence is a woman in her thirties or forties with alopecia areata. Some clones in this sample may be carry-over from other donors' samples. The J gene is TRBJ2-3, the V gene TRBV7-2; perhaps TRBD2 as D (6 bases). The CDR3 reads CASTPSWDFTDTQYF. The CDR3, as DNA: TGTGCCAGCACCCCATCCTGGGACTTCACAGATACGCAGTATTTT.